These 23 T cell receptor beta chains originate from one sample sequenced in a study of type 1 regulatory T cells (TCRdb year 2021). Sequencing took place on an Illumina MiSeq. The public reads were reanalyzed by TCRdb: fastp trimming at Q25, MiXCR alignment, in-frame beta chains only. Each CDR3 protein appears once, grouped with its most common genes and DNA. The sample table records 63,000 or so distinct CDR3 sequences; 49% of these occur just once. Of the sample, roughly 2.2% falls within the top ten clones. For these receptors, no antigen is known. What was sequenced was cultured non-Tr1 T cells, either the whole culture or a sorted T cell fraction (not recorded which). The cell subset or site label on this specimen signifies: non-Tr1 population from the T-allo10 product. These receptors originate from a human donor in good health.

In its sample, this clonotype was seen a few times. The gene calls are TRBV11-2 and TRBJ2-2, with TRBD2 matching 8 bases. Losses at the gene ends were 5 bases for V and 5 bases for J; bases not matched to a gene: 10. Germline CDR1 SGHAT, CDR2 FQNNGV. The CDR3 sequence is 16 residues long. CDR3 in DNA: TGTGCCAGCAGCCCCCGGGATAGCGGGGCGACCGGGGAGCTGTTTTTT. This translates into CASSPRDSGATGELFF.

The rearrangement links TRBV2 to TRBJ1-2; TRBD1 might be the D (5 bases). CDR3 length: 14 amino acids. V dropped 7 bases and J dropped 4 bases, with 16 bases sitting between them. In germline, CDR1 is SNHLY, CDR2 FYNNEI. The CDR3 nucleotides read TGTGCCAGCAAAAACGGGGGTAGCGGCTATGGCTACACCTTC. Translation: CASKNGGSGYGYTF. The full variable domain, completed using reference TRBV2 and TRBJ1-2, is EPEVTQTPSHQVTQMGQEVILRCVPISNHLYFYWYRQILGQKVEFLVSFYNNEISEKSEIFDDQFSVERPDGSNFTLKIRSTKLEDSAMYFCASKNGGSGYGYTFGSGTRLTVV.

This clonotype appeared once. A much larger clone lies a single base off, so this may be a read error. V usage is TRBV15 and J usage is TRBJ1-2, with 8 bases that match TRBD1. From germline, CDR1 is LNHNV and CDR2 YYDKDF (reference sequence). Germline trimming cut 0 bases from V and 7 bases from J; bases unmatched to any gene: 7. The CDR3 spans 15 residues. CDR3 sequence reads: CATSRDRGRGCGYTF. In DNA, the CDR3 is TGTGCCACCAGCAGAGACAGGGGGCGCGGCTGTGGCTACACCTTC.

Here the CDR3 reads CASSAQTGGHKKLFF. CDR3 nucleotide sequence: TGTGCCAGCTCAGCCCAGACAGGGGGGCATAAAAAACTGTTTTTT. The chain uses TRBV18 and TRBJ1-4; TRBD1 aligns across 9 bases. Germline CDR1 KGHSH, CDR2 LQKENI. The CDR3 extends over 15 amino acids. V lost 5 bases and J lost 9; bases outside the gene matches: 10.

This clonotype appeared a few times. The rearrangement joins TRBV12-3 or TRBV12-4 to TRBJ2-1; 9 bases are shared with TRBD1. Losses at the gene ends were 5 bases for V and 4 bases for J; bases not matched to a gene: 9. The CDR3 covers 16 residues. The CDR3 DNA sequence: TGTGCCAGCAGTCCCCCTACAGGGGGCGCTTACAATGAGCAGTTCTTC. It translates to CASSPPTGGAYNEQFF.

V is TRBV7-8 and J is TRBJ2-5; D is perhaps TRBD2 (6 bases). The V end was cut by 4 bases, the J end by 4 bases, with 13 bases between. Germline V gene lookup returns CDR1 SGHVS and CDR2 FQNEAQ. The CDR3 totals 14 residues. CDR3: CASSSWGDRETQYF. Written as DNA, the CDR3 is TGTGCCAGCAGCTCTTGGGGGGATCGAGAGACCCAGTACTTC.

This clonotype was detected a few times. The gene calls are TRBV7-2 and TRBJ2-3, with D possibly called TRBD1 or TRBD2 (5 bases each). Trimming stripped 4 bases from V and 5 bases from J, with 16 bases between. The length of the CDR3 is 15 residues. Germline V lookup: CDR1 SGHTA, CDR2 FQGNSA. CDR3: CASSSVGAFVDTQYF. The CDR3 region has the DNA TGTGCCAGCAGCTCCGTCGGGGCTTTTGTAGATACGCAGTATTTT.

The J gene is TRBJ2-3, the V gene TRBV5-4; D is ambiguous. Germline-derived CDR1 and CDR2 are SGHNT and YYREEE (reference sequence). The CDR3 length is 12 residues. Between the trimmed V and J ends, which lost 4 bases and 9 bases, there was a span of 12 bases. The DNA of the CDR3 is TGTGCCAGCAGCGCTACCGATCCAACGCAGTATTTT. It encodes CASSATDPTQYF.

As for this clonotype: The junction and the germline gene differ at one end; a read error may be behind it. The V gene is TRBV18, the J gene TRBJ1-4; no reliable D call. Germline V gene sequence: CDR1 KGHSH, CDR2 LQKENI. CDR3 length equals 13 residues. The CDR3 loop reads CASSPKGVERLFF. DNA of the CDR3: TGTGCCAGCTCACCTAAGGGAGTGGAAAGACTGTTTTTT.

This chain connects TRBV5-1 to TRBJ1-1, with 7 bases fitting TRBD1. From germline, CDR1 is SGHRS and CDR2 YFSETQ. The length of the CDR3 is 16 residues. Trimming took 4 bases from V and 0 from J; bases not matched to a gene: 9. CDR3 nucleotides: TGCGCCAGCAGCCGTAGACCGGGACAGATGAACACTGAAGCTTTCTTT. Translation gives CASSRRPGQMNTEAFF.

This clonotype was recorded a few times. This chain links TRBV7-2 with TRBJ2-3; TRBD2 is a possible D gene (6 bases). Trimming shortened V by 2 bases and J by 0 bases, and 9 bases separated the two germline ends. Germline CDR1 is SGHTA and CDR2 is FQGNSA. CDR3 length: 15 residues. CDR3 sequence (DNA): TGTGCCAGCAGCTTAATCGCGGGAAGCACAGATACGCAGTATTTT. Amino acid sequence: CASSLIAGSTDTQYF.

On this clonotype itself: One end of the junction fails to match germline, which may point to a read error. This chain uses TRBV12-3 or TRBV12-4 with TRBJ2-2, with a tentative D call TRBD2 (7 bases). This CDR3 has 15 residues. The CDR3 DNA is TGTGCCAGCAGGGGCGCGGGGGCGAAGACCGGGGAGCTGTTTTTT. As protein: CASRGAGAKTGELFF.

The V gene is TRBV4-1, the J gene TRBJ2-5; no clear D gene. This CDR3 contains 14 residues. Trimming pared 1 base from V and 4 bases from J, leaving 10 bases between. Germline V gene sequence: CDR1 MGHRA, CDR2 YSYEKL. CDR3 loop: CASSQGTGPETQYF. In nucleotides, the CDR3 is TGCGCCAGCAGCCAAGGGACCGGGCCAGAGACCCAGTACTTC.

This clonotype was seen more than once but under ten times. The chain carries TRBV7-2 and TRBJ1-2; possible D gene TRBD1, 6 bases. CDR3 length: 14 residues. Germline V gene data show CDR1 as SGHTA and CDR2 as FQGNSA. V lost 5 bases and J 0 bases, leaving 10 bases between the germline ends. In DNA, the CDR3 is TGTGCCAGCAGCCCGGACAGCACTAACTATGGCTACACCTTC. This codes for CASSPDSTNYGYTF.

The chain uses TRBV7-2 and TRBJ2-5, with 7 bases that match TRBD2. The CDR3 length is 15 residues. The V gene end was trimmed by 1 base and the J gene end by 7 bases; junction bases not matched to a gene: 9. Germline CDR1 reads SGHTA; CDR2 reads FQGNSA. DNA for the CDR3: TGTGCCAGCAGCTTAGGGTCAGCGGGGTGGGGGACCCAGTACTTC. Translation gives CASSLGSAGWGTQYF.

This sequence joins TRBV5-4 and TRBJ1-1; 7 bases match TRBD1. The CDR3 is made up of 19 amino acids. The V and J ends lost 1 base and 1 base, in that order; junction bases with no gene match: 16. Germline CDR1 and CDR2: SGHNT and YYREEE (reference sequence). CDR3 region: CASSLTARGVPYRNTEAFF. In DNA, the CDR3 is TGTGCCAGCAGCTTGACCGCCAGGGGGGTCCCGTATAGGAACACTGAAGCTTTCTTT. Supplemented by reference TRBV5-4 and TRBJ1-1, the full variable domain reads ETGVTQSPTHLIKTRGQQVTLRCSSQSGHNTVSWYQQALGQGPQFIFQYYREEENGRGNFPPRFSGLQFPNYSSELNVNALELDDSALYLCASSLTARGVPYRNTEAFFGQGTRLTVV.

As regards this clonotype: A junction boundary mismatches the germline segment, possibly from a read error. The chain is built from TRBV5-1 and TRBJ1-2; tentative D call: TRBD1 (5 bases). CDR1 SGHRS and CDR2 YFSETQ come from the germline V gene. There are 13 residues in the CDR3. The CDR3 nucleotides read TGCGCCAGTAGCTTGACAGTCTTCGGTGGCTACACCTTC. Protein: CASSLTVFGGYTF.

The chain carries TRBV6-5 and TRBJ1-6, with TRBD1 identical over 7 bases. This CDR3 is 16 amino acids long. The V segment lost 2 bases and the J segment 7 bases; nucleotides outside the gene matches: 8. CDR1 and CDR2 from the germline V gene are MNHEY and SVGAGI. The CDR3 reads CASSYGLQGYNSPLHF. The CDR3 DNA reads TGTGCCAGCAGTTACGGTCTACAGGGGTACAATTCACCCCTCCACTTT.

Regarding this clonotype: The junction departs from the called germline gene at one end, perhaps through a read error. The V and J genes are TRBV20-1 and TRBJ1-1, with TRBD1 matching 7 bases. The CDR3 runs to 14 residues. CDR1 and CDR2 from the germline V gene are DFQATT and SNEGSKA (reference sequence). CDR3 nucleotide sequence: TGCAGTGCTAGAGCTTCAGGGGGTAACACTGAAGCCTTCTTT. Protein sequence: CSARASGGNTEAFF.

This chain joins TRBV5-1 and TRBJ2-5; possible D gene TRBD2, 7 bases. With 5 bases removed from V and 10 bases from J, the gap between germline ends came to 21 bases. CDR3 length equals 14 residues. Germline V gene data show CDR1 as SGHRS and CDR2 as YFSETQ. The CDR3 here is CASRPGGLEKGQYF. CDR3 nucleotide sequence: TGCGCCAGCAGGCCCGGGGGGCTTGAGAAAGGCCAGTACTTC.

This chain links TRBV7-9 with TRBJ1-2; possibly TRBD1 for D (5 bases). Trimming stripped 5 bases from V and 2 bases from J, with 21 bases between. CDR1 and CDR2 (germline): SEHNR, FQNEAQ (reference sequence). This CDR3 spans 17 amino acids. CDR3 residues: CASSPFIGNGANYGYTF. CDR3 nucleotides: TGTGCCAGCAGCCCCTTCATCGGGAATGGGGCCAACTATGGCTACACCTTC.

DNA for the CDR3: TGTGCCAGCAGCGCGGGCCATTACGAGCAGTACTTC. It codes for CASSAGHYEQYF. The V and J genes are TRBV3-1 and TRBJ2-7; a weak D match, TRBD2 (5 bases). This CDR3 has 12 amino acids. Trimming left V 5 bases short and J 4 bases short, with 9 bases between. Germline assignment: CDR1 LGHDT and CDR2 YNNKEL (reference sequence).

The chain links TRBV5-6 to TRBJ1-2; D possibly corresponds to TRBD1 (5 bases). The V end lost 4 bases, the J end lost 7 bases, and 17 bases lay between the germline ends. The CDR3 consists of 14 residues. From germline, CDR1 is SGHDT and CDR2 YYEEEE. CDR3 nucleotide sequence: TGTGCCAGCAGCGGATGGGCCAATGGGGGTGGCTACACCTTC. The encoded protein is CASSGWANGGGYTF.